This entry lists 14 T cell receptor beta chains sequenced from one sample in a study of T cells after posttransplantation cyclophosphamide. The protocol was immunoSEQ multiplex PCR, while the TCRdb copy is restricted to in-frame clones and leaves out a portion. The sample was found to contain around 24,000 clones, and every one recurs. The sequenced material came from PBMCs. Every receptor here comes from an older woman in good health, CMV-negative, and a related stem cell transplant donor.

This clone has ten or more counts. The chain combines TRBV4-2 with TRBJ2-7, with 9 nucleotides matching TRBD1. Germline V gene data show CDR1 as LGHNA and CDR2 as YNFKEQ. The CDR3 contains 15 residues. Trimming cost V 0 bases and J 4 bases; bases outside gene matches: 4. The CDR3 coding sequence is TGTGCCAGCAGCCAAGATGTCGGACAGGGGTACGAGCAGTACTTC. The encoded protein is CASSQDVGQGYEQYF.

This clone was seen at least ten times. The genes are TRBV5-6 and TRBJ1-2; 10 bases fit TRBD1. V lost 4 bases, J lost 6 bases, and 3 bases stayed unmatched. CDR1 and CDR2 (germline): SGHDT, YYEEEE. The CDR3 is 13 amino acids. CDR3 coding DNA: TGTGCCAGCAGCCCAGGGACAGGGGATGGCTACACCTTC. This translates into CASSPGTGDGYTF.

This clone was observed many times. CDR3 loop: CASSPAGLQAYNEQFF. The CDR3 nucleotides are TGTGCCAGCAGCCCCGCGGGACTCCAAGCCTACAATGAGCAGTTCTTC. V is TRBV7-3 and J is TRBJ2-1, with D perhaps matching TRBD2 (6 bases). The V end was cut by 5 bases, the J end by 2 bases, with 16 bases between. The CDR3 contains 16 residues. Germline V gene lookup returns CDR1 SGHTA and CDR2 FQGTGA.

There are a few counts of this clone. This rearrangement joins TRBV29-1 to TRBJ2-3; D remains unclear. Trimming cost V 4 bases and J 0 bases, with 2 bases left between them. This CDR3 comprises 11 residues. From germline, CDR1 is SQVTM and CDR2 ANQGSEA. The CDR3 DNA is TGCAGCGTTGCGAGCACAGATACGCAGTATTTT. Its protein product is CSVASTDTQYF.

This clone was seen many times. The chain combines TRBV5-4 with TRBJ1-2, with TRBD1 matching 8 bases. V lost 5 bases and J lost 6; bases outside the gene matches: 9. The CDR3 runs to 14 residues. Germline V gene data show CDR1 as SGHNT and CDR2 as YYREEE (reference sequence). CDR3 DNA: TGTGCCAGCAGGGACCCGGACAGGGCTAATGGCTACACCTTC. Its protein product is CASRDPDRANGYTF.

The table lists this clone with many counts. The gene calls are TRBV2 and TRBJ1-1, with 9 bases matching TRBD1. Germline V lookup: CDR1 SNHLY, CDR2 FYNNEI. The trim removed 7 bases at V and 4 bases at J, leaving 7 bases unmatched. The CDR3 is made up of 14 amino acids. The CDR3 nucleotides read TGTGCCAGCATTCGGGGGACAGGGCGCACTGAAGCTTTCTTT. Protein product: CASIRGTGRTEAFF.

This clone was counted ten times or more. The chain has TRBV5-4 and TRBJ1-3, with no clear D. The CDR3 is 13 amino acids. Looked up from germline, CDR1 is SGHNT and CDR2 is YYREEE (reference sequence). V was cut by 0 bases and J by 4 bases, with 5 bases left in between. DNA of the CDR3: TGTGCCAGCAGCTTGGCGGGGGGAAACACCATATATTTT. Its translation: CASSLAGGNTIYF.

This clone showed up many times. This sequence joins TRBV4-3 and TRBJ2-2, with a tentative D call TRBD1 (6 bases). The CDR3 runs 14 residues. The germline V and J ends were trimmed by 3 bases and 7 bases, with 12 bases remaining between them. CDR1 LGHNA and CDR2 YSLEER come from the germline V gene. Written as DNA, the CDR3 is TGCGCCAGCAGCCAGGGTCAGGGGAACGGGGAGCTGTTTTTT. Translated, it gives CASSQGQGNGELFF.

This clone was observed at least ten times. This CDR3 is CASSNPGLAGPEQFF. The CDR3 DNA is TGTGCCAGCAGTAACCCGGGACTAGCGGGGCCCGAGCAGTTCTTC. The chain carries TRBV6-5 and TRBJ2-1, with 13 bases matching TRBD2. V shed 5 bases, J shed 10 bases, and the junction held 8 bases outside the gene matches. This CDR3 is 15 amino acids long. Germline lookup yields CDR1 MNHEY and CDR2 SVGAGI.

The table lists this clone with many counts. The chain has TRBV28 and TRBJ2-3; possible D gene TRBD2, 5 bases. This CDR3 spans 14 amino acids. V dropped 2 bases and J dropped 0 bases, with 6 bases sitting between them. Germline V lookup: CDR1 MDHEN, CDR2 SYDVKM. The CDR3 sequence is CASSLEGSTDTQYF. CDR3 in DNA: TGTGCCAGCAGTTTAGAGGGTAGCACAGATACGCAGTATTTT.

The chain recombines TRBV9 with TRBJ1-3, with D hard to call. V lost 5 bases and J lost 0, with 9 bases in between. CDR1 is SGDLS, CDR2 YYNGEE, per germline. The CDR3 loop spans 14 amino acids. The DNA of the CDR3 is TGTGCCAGCAGAGCCGACACCTCTGGAAACACCATATATTTT. Amino acid sequence: CASRADTSGNTIYF. Complete variable domain (other parts from reference TRBV9 and TRBJ1-3): DSGVTQTPKHLITATGQRVTLRCSPRSGDLSVYWYQQSLDQGLQFLIQYYNGEERAKGNILERFSAQQFPDLHSELNLSSLELGDSALYFCASRADTSGNTIYFGEGSWLTVV.

This chain joins TRBV5-1 and TRBJ2-6, with 9 bases fitting TRBD1. Germline V gene sequence: CDR1 SGHRS, CDR2 YFSETQ. This CDR3 is 20 amino acids long. J gave up 0 bases and V 0 bases, and 10 bases lay outside the gene matches. The CDR3 sequence: CASSLGPQGALSSGANVLTF. The CDR3 region has the DNA TGCGCCAGCAGCTTGGGCCCACAGGGGGCGCTTAGCTCTGGGGCCAACGTCCTGACTTTC.

This clone was picked up many times. The chain couples TRBV7-9 to TRBJ1-2; possibly TRBD1 for D (6 bases). Trimming took off 1 base at V and 7 bases at J, with 10 bases between the two ends. This CDR3 spans 13 amino acids. Germline V lookup: CDR1 SEHNR, CDR2 FQNEAQ (reference sequence). Here the CDR3 reads CASSLEGETGYTF. In DNA form, the CDR3 reads TGTGCCAGCAGCTTAGAGGGGGAAACTGGCTACACCTTC.

This clone has a count of ten or more. The rearrangement uses TRBV28 and TRBJ2-1; D is possibly TRBD2 (6 bases). V lost 1 base and J lost 11, with 12 bases in between. The CDR3 spans 13 residues. CDR1 MDHEN and CDR2 SYDVKM come from the germline V gene. CDR3 residues: CASSLLGGVKQFF. CDR3 coding DNA: TGTGCCAGCAGTTTATTAGGCGGGGTTAAGCAGTTCTTC.